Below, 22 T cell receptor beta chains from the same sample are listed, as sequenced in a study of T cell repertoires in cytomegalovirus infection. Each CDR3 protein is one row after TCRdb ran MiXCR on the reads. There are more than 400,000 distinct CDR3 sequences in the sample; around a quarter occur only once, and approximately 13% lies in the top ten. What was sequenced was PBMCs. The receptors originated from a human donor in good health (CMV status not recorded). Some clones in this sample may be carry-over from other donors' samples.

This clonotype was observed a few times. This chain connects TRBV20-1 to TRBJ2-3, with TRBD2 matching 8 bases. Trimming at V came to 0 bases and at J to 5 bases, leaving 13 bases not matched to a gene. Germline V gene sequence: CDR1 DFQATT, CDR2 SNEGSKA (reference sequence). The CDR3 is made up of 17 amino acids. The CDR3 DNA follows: TGCAGTGCTAGAGATCGAGAGGCGGGAGGTCTTATAGATACGCAGTATTTT. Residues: CSARDREAGGLIDTQYF.

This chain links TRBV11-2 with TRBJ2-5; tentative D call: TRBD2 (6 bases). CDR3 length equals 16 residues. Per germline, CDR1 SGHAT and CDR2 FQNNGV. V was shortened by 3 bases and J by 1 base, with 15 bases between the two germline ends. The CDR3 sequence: CASSFLSPGLQETQYF. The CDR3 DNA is TGTGCCAGCAGCTTCTTATCCCCGGGACTCCAAGAGACCCAGTACTTC.

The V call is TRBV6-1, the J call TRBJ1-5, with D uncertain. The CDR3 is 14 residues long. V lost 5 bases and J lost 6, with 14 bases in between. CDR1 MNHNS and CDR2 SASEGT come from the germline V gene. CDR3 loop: CASSSGFGSQPQHF. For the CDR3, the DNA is TGTGCCAGCAGTTCAGGCTTTGGGAGTCAGCCCCAGCATTTT.

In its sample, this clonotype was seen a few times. The CDR3 bases are TGTGCCACCTGGCTACCCTCCTACAATGAGCAGTTCTTC. It specifies CATWLPSYNEQFF. V gene TRBV10-3 combines with J gene TRBJ2-1, with unresolved D. V lost 10 bases to trimming and J lost 0 bases, with 10 bases between them. The CDR3 extends over 13 amino acids. The germline V gene has CDR1 ENHRY and CDR2 SYGVKD.

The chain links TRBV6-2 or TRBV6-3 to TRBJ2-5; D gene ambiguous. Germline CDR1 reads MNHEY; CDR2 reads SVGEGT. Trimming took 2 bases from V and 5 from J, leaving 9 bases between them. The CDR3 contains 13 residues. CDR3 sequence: CASSYKAWETQYF. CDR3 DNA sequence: TGTGCCAGCAGTTACAAAGCGTGGGAGACCCAGTACTTC.

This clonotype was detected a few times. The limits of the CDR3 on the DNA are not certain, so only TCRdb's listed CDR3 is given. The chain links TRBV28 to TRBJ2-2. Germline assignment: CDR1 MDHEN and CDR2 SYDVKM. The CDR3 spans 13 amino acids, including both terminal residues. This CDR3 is CASILGNTGELFF.

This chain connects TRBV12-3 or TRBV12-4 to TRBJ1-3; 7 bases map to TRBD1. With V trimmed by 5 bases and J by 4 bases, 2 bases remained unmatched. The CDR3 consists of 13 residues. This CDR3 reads CASSAGGGNTIYF. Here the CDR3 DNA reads TGTGCCAGCAGTGCAGGGGGGGGAAACACCATATATTTT.

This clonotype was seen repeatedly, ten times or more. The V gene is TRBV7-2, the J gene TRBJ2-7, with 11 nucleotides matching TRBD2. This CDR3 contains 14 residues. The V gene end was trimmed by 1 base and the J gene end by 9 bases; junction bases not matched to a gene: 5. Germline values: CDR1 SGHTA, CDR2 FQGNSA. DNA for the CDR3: TGTGCCAGCAGCTTAGGTAGCGGGAGGGCAACGCAGTACGTC. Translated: CASSLGSGRATQYV.

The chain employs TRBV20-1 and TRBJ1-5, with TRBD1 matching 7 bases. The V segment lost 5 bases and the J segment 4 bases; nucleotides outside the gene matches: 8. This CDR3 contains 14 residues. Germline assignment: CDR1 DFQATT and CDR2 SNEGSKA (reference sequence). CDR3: CSALKGAQNQPQHF. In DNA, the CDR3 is TGCAGTGCTCTTAAGGGGGCGCAGAATCAGCCCCAGCATTTT.

The CDR3 DNA reads as TGTGCCAGCGCCAGCTGGGCAGGGGTTAACTATGGCTACACCTTC. It is translated as CASASWAGVNYGYTF. The V gene is TRBV5-4, the J gene TRBJ1-2, with D perhaps TRBD1 (6 bases). The germline V gene has CDR1 SGHNT and CDR2 YYREEE (reference sequence). This CDR3 has 15 amino acids. V lost 7 bases and J lost 1, with 17 bases in between.

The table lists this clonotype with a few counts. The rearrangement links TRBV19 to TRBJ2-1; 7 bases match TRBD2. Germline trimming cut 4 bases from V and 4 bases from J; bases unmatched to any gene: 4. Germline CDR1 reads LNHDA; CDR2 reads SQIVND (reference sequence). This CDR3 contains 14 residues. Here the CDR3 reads CASSTRLAYNEQFF. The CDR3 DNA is TGTGCCAGTAGTACACGACTAGCATACAATGAGCAGTTCTTC. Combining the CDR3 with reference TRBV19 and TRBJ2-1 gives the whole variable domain DGGITQSPKYLFRKEGQNVTLSCEQNLNHDAMYWYRQDPGQGLRLIYYSQIVNDFQKGDIAEGYSVSREKKESFPLTVTSAQKNPTAFYLCASSTRLAYNEQFFGPGTRLTVL.

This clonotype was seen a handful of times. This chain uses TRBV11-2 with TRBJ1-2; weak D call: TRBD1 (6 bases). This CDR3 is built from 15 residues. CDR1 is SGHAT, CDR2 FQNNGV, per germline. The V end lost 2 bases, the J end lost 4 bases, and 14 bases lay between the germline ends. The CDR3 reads CASSLSTNRVYGYTF. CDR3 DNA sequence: TGTGCCAGCAGCTTATCAACGAACAGGGTCTATGGCTACACCTTC.

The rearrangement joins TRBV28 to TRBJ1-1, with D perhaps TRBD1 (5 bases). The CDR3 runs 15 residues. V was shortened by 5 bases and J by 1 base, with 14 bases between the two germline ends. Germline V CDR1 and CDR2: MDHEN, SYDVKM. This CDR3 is CASSTPGGGNTEAFF. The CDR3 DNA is TGTGCCAGCAGTACTCCGGGGGGGGGGAACACTGAAGCTTTCTTT. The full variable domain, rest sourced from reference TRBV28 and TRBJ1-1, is DVKVTQSSRYLVKRTGEKVFLECVQDMDHENMFWYRQDPGLGLRLIYFSYDVKMKEKGDIPEGYSVSREKKERFSLILESASTNQTSMYLCASSTPGGGNTEAFFGQGTRLTVV.

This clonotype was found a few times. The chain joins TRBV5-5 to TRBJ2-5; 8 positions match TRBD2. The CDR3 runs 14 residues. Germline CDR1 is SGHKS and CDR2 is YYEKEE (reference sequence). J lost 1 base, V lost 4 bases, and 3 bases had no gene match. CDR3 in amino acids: CASSPGGIQETQYF. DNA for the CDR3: TGTGCCAGCAGCCCGGGAGGGATCCAAGAGACCCAGTACTTC.

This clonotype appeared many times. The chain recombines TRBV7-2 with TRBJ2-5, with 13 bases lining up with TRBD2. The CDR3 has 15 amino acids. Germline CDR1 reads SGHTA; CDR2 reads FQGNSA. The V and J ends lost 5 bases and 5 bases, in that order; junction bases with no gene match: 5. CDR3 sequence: CASSTRTSGSETQYF. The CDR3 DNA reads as TGTGCCAGCAGCACCCGGACTAGCGGGAGCGAGACCCAGTACTTC. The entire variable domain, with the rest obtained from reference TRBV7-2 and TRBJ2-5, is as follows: GAGVSQSPSNKVTEKGKDVELRCDPISGHTALYWYRQSLGQGLEFLIYFQGNSAPDKSGLPSDRFSAERTGGSVSTLTIQRTQQEDSAVYLCASSTRTSGSETQYFGPGTRLLVL.

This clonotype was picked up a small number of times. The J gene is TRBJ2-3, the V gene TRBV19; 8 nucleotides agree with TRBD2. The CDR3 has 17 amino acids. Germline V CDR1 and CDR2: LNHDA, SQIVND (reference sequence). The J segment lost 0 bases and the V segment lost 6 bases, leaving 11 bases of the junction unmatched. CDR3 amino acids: CASRKISGASSTDTQYF. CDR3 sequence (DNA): TGTGCCAGTAGGAAGATTAGCGGGGCCTCTAGCACAGATACGCAGTATTTT.

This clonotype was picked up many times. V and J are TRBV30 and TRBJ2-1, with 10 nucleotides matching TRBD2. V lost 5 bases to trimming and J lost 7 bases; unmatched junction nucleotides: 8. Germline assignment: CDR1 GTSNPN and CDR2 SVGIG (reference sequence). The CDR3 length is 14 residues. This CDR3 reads CAWESSGSRNEQFF. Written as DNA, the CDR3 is TGTGCCTGGGAATCTAGCGGGAGTCGGAATGAGCAGTTCTTC.

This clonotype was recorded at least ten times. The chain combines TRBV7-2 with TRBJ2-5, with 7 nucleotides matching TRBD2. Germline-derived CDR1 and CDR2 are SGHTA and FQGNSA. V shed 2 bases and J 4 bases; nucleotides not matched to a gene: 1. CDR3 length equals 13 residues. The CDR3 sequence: CASSLSGGETQYF. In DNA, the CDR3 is TGTGCCAGCAGCTTATCGGGAGGAGAGACCCAGTACTTC. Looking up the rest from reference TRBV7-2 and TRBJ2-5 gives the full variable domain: GAGVSQSPSNKVTEKGKDVELRCDPISGHTALYWYRQSLGQGLEFLIYFQGNSAPDKSGLPSDRFSAERTGGSVSTLTIQRTQQEDSAVYLCASSLSGGETQYFGPGTRLLVL.

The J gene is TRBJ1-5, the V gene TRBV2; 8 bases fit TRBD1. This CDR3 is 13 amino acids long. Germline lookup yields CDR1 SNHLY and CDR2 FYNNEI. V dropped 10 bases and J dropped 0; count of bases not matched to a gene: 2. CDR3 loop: CATTGDSNQPQHF. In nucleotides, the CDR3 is TGTGCCACGACAGGGGATAGCAATCAGCCCCAGCATTTT.

CDR3 sequence reads: CSASRLEHQPQHF. CDR3 DNA sequence: TGCAGTGCTAGTAGGTTGGAGCATCAGCCCCAGCATTTT. V is TRBV20-1 and J is TRBJ1-5; no clear D gene. The germline V gene encodes CDR1 DFQATT and CDR2 SNEGSKA (reference sequence). This CDR3 has 13 amino acids. V was cut by 3 bases and J by 5 bases, with 11 bases left in between.

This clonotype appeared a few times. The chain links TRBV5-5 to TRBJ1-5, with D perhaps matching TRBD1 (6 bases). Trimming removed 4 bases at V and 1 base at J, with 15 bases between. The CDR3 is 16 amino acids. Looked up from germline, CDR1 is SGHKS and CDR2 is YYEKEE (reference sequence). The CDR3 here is CASSKTGIGSNQPQHF. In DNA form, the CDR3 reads TGTGCCAGCAGCAAAACAGGGATAGGAAGCAATCAGCCCCAGCATTTT.

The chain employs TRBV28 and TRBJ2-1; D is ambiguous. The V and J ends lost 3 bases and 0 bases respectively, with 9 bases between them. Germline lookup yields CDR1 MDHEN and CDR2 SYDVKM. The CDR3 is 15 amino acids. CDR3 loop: CASSFFLSSYNEQFF. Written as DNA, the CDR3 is TGTGCCAGCAGTTTCTTCTTGAGCTCCTACAATGAGCAGTTCTTC.